Sequencing of this T cell receptor (beta chain) was carried out in a study of T cell responses to AZD1222 COVID-19 vaccine. About the study: Pooled samples include second doses given at about 4 or 12 weeks.

To note about this clone: Its cognate antigen is unknown.

Germline V gene sequence: CDR1 LNHDA, CDR2 SQIVND (reference sequence). The length of the CDR3 is 14 residues. The V and J ends lost 5 bases and 2 bases, in that order; junction bases with no gene match: 2. Study-wide points: Just a handful of AZD1222 recipients tested seropositive at baseline. White British donors predominated, females outnumbered males, and clonal diversity was possibly underestimated.

Here immunoSEQ multiplex PCR was the method, and the copy in TCRdb shows in-frame clones only, minus some. The sample carries some 120,000 clones, about 90% recorded once. This specimen was peripheral blood, taken on day 0 of AZD1222 vaccination. This rearrangement joins TRBV19 to TRBJ1-1, with TRBD1 matching over 10 bases. The TCR was taken from an adult in good health. The CDR3 protein is CASSDRGPNTEAFF. CDR3 bases: TGTGCCAGTAGTGACAGGGGGCCCAACACTGAAGCTTTCTTT.